The next 20 T cell receptor beta chains were all read from a single sample in a study of blood T cell repertoires in COVID-19. Profiled with immunoSEQ multiplex PCR; TCRdb holds only in-frame clones, not every one. The sample shows roughly 200,000 clones, roughly 84% of them seen only once. The sample taken for sequencing was peripheral blood. The receptors were gathered from a woman of 80 years or more with COVID-19, enrolled during active disease.

This chain connects TRBV7-2 to TRBJ2-2; D unresolved. The V and J ends lost 2 bases and 3 bases respectively, with 7 bases between them. The CDR3 contains 14 residues. Germline values: CDR1 SGHTA, CDR2 FQGNSA. CDR3 DNA sequence: TGTGCCAGCAGCTTATTCCAGGACACCGGGGAGCTGTTTTTT. Its protein is CASSLFQDTGELFF.

The table lists this clone with a count of one. V usage is TRBV18 and J usage is TRBJ1-2; 8 nucleotides match TRBD1. CDR1 is KGHSH, CDR2 LQKENI, per germline. V dropped 6 bases and J dropped 6; count of bases not matched to a gene: 9. CDR3 length: 14 amino acids. CDR3 nucleotides: TGTGCCAGCTCCTTGGACAGGGATGGCAATGGCTACACCTTC. Translating gives CASSLDRDGNGYTF.

The V and J genes are TRBV28 and TRBJ1-3; D not resolved. This CDR3 has 15 residues. With 5 bases removed from V and 4 bases from J, the gap between germline ends came to 15 bases. The germline V gene has CDR1 MDHEN and CDR2 SYDVKM. The DNA for the CDR3 is TGTGCCAGCAGTCCGGGAGTAACGACGGGAAACACCATATATTTT. This translates into CASSPGVTTGNTIYF.

This sequence joins TRBV6-6 and TRBJ2-1; 8 bases agree with TRBD1. Germline CDR1 and CDR2: MNHNY and SVGAGI (reference sequence). The CDR3 spans 13 residues. With 5 bases clipped from V and 6 bases from J, the junction kept 3 bases outside the gene matches. CDR3 DNA sequence: TGTGCCAGCAGTAGACAGGGGTTCAATGAGCAGTTCTTC. This encodes CASSRQGFNEQFF.

This sequence joins TRBV18 and TRBJ1-2, with no clear D. The CDR3 consists of 15 residues. Germline CDR1 KGHSH, CDR2 LQKENI. Deletions cut 0 bases from V and 8 bases from J, with 16 bases between. The CDR3 is CASSPPEAAVWGYTF. The DNA for the CDR3 is TGTGCCAGCTCACCACCGGAAGCGGCCGTCTGGGGCTACACCTTC.

The chain uses TRBV18 and TRBJ1-1; TRBD1 matches at 7 bases. The CDR3 is 13 amino acids. Trimming removed 3 bases from V and 4 bases from J; junction bases left unmatched: 2. Looked up from germline, CDR1 is KGHSH and CDR2 is LQKENI. The CDR3 loop is CASSPDRVTEAFF. The DNA for the CDR3 is TGTGCCAGCTCACCCGACAGGGTCACTGAAGCTTTCTTT.

V usage is TRBV12-3 or TRBV12-4 and J usage is TRBJ2-1; 7 nucleotides agree with TRBD1. CDR3 length: 12 residues. J gave up 14 bases and V 7 bases, and 11 bases lay outside the gene matches. The CDR3 DNA reads TGTGCCAGCACCAGAGACAGGGCTGGAAAGTTCTTC. Translation gives CASTRDRAGKFF.

This clone has only a few counts. This CDR3 is CASSQGRGTYNTGELFF. CDR3 coding DNA: TGTGCCAGCAGCCAAGGCCGAGGGACTTATAACACCGGGGAGCTGTTTTTT. V usage is TRBV14 and J usage is TRBJ2-2, with D tentatively TRBD2 (6 bases). CDR3 length: 17 amino acids. Germline V gene data show CDR1 as SGHDN and CDR2 as FVKESK. Trimming took 1 base from V and 2 from J, leaving 14 bases between them.

This clone was recorded only once. The rearrangement joins TRBV3-1 (or the pseudogene TRBV3-2) to TRBJ2-7; TRBD2 aligns across 8 bases. Germline trimming cut 6 bases from V and 0 bases from J; bases unmatched to any gene: 7. Looked up from germline, CDR1 is LGHDT and CDR2 is YNNKEL (reference sequence). CDR3 length equals 15 residues. The CDR3 loop reads CASSFSGGLSYEQYF. CDR3 sequence (DNA): TGTGCCAGCAGTTTCAGCGGGGGCCTCTCCTACGAGCAGTACTTC.

This clone was seen once. J is TRBJ2-3 and V is TRBV28; 10 bases line up with TRBD2. The CDR3 consists of 15 residues. Germline V CDR1 and CDR2: MDHEN, SYDVKM. Trimming cost V 4 bases and J 4 bases; bases outside gene matches: 5. CDR3 nucleotide sequence: TGTGCCAGCAGTTCCCAGCGGGGGGGTGCAGATACGCAGTATTTT. Translating gives CASSSQRGGADTQYF.

The chain recombines TRBV6-2 or TRBV6-3 with TRBJ1-1, with TRBD1 matching over 9 bases. The V gene end was trimmed by 2 bases and the J gene end by 7 bases; junction bases not matched to a gene: 8. This CDR3 is 15 amino acids long. Germline lookup yields CDR1 MNHEY and CDR2 SVGEGT. As DNA, the CDR3 is TGTGCCAGCAGTTACCCGACAGGGGGGATCGGTGAAGCTTTCTTT. This encodes CASSYPTGGIGEAFF.

The chain links TRBV28 to TRBJ1-3; the D is unclear. Germline CDR1 and CDR2: MDHEN and SYDVKM. The CDR3 has 15 residues. Trimming took 1 base from V and 5 from J, leaving 12 bases between them. CDR3 sequence reads: CASSLSGTNRNTIYF. DNA of the CDR3: TGTGCCAGCAGTTTATCGGGTACAAACAGAAACACCATATATTTT.

The table lists this clone with a few counts. The V and J genes are TRBV5-5 and TRBJ1-1; TRBD1 aligns across 7 bases. This CDR3 spans 16 amino acids. V lost 0 bases and J lost 5; bases outside the gene matches: 10. Germline lookup yields CDR1 SGHKS and CDR2 YYEKEE (reference sequence). CDR3 DNA: TGTGCCAGCAGCTTGGACTTAGACAGGGTAGGGACTGAAGCTTTCTTT. Translated: CASSLDLDRVGTEAFF.

About this clone itself: Since a much larger clone is just one base distant, this may be a read error. The chain uses TRBV5-5 and TRBJ1-2; the D is unclear. Germline V gene lookup returns CDR1 SGHKS and CDR2 YYEKEE (reference sequence). The CDR3 extends over 13 amino acids. V was pared by 1 base and J by 1 base, with 5 bases between. This CDR3 is CASSLNSNYGYTF. Here the CDR3 DNA reads TGTGCCAGCAGCTTGAACAGTAACTATGGCTACACCTTC.

The CDR3 loop reads CASSPPGGYYNEQFF. As DNA, the CDR3 is TGTGCCAGTAGTCCCCCGGGGGGGTACTACAATGAGCAGTTCTTC. The chain recombines TRBV19 with TRBJ2-1; the match to TRBD2 covers 8 bases. J was trimmed by 3 bases and V by 5 bases; bases with no gene match: 6. This CDR3 has 15 amino acids. Germline-derived CDR1 and CDR2 are LNHDA and SQIVND (reference sequence).

The chain joins TRBV6-2 or TRBV6-3 to TRBJ1-1; 8 bases align to TRBD1. This CDR3 region has 17 residues. The germline V gene encodes CDR1 MNHEY and CDR2 SVGEGT. V was clipped by 6 bases and J by 4 bases; unmatched bases: 16. The CDR3 bases are TGTGCCAGCAGCGAATTGCGGGGGACAGGTTTCGGCACTGAAGCTTTCTTT. Protein product: CASSELRGTGFGTEAFF.

The chain links TRBV19 to TRBJ2-3; 7 bases align to TRBD2. Trimming at V came to 7 bases and at J to 6 bases, leaving 10 bases not matched to a gene. Per germline, CDR1 LNHDA and CDR2 SQIVND (reference sequence). The CDR3 totals 14 residues. DNA of the CDR3: TGTGCCAGTACGGACCGGGGGGTGGTTGATACGCAGTATTTT. Amino acids: CASTDRGVVDTQYF.

The J gene is TRBJ1-2, the V gene TRBV11-2, with D perhaps matching TRBD1 (5 bases). Trimming stripped 6 bases from V and 7 bases from J, with 27 bases between. The germline CDR1 and CDR2 sequences are SGHAT and FQNNGV. The CDR3 runs to 17 residues. CDR3 amino acids: CASSPKLNRRGGFGYTF. CDR3 nucleotide sequence: TGTGCCAGCAGTCCCAAACTGAACAGGCGAGGAGGGTTTGGCTACACCTTC.

The V call is TRBV11-2, the J call TRBJ1-1, with a tentative D call TRBD1 (5 bases). Germline-derived CDR1 and CDR2 are SGHAT and FQNNGV. V was pared by 5 bases and J by 1 base, with 11 bases between. The CDR3 is 14 residues long. The CDR3 region has the DNA TGTGCCAGCAGCCCAGCCGGACAGAACACTGAAGCTTTCTTT. It translates to CASSPAGQNTEAFF.

The chain uses TRBV10-2 and TRBJ2-7; D may be TRBD2 (5 bases). The CDR3 spans 15 residues. The V end lost 7 bases, the J end lost 5 bases, and 21 bases lay between the germline ends. CDR1 is WSHSY and CDR2 is SAAADI in the germline V gene. CDR3 amino acids: CASMSLGRGIDEQYF. The DNA for the CDR3 is TGCGCCAGCATGAGTCTGGGCCGAGGGATCGACGAGCAGTACTTC.